The next 22 T cell receptor beta chains were all read from a single sample in a study of blood T cell repertoires in COVID-19 (dated by TCRdb to the early 2020s). Libraries were built with the immunoSEQ multiplex PCR assay. Imported from immuneACCESS, the table was reduced by TCRdb to in-frame sequences with V and J called. These copies leave out some clones; in studies compared against another copy, an unresolved V gene accounts for under half, and the cause of the remainder is not known. The sample has 84,000 or so clones on record, 78% of them singletons. The ten top clones hold 6.3% of the sample. Sequenced input: peripheral blood. The receptor source for this set is a man between 65 and 80 years old with COVID-19, enrolled during active disease.

The rearrangement uses TRBV6-5 and TRBJ1-2; a possible D gene is TRBD1 (6 bases). The germline gives CDR1 MNHEY, CDR2 SVGAGI. The CDR3 is 15 residues long. V was trimmed by 6 bases and J by 5 bases, leaving 19 bases between them. CDR3 sequence: CASSENTGTGYGYTF. In DNA, the CDR3 is TGTGCCAGCAGCGAGAATACAGGGACCGGTTATGGCTACACCTTC.

This chain joins TRBV7-9 and TRBJ1-1; 7 bases match TRBD1. The CDR3 is made up of 17 amino acids. The V gene end was trimmed by 1 base and the J gene end by 0 bases; junction bases not matched to a gene: 8. Germline V gives CDR1 SEHNR, CDR2 FQNEAQ (reference sequence). The CDR3 DNA follows: TGTGCCAGCAGCTTAGGTTTGGGACAGATGATGAACACTGAAGCTTTCTTT. This gives the protein CASSLGLGQMMNTEAFF. Together with reference TRBV7-9 and TRBJ1-1, the CDR3 gives the full variable domain: DTGVSQNPRHKITKRGQNVTFRCDPISEHNRLYWYRQTLGQGPEFLTYFQNEAQLEKSRLLSDRFSAERPKGSFSTLEIQRTEQGDSAMYLCASSLGLGQMMNTEAFFGQGTRLTVV.

The CDR3 loop is CASSSGQGGADTQYF. CDR3 DNA sequence: TGTGCCAGCAGCTCCGGACAGGGCGGCGCAGATACGCAGTATTTT. The J gene is TRBJ2-3, the V gene TRBV5-6; TRBD1 matches 8 bases. Germline V gene lookup returns CDR1 SGHDT and CDR2 YYEEEE. The CDR3 is 15 residues long. J lost 4 bases, V lost 3 bases, and 7 bases had no gene match.

This clone was detected once. The chain recombines TRBV12-3 or TRBV12-4 with TRBJ2-5; TRBD1 agrees at 7 bases. Unmatched junction bases numbered 1, after V lost 3 bases and J lost 3 bases. This CDR3 contains 13 residues. CDR3 residues: CASSLGQKETQYF. The CDR3 bases are TGTGCCAGCAGTTTGGGACAGAAAGAGACCCAGTACTTC.

V gene TRBV5-4 combines with J gene TRBJ1-3; 7 bases map to TRBD1. With 4 bases clipped from V and 0 bases from J, the junction kept 4 bases outside the gene matches. CDR1 is SGHNT and CDR2 is YYREEE in the germline V gene (reference sequence). The CDR3 length is 15 residues. CDR3 coding DNA: TGTGCCAGCAGCCCAACAGGGGCCTCTGGAAACACCATATATTTT. Its protein is CASSPTGASGNTIYF.

This clone was counted only a few times. The chain links TRBV27 to TRBJ1-5, with TRBD1 identical over 7 bases. This CDR3 has 15 amino acids. Germline values: CDR1 MNHEY, CDR2 SMNVEV (reference sequence). The V and J ends lost 3 bases and 7 bases, in that order; junction bases with no gene match: 9. This CDR3 is CASSLRGGAGQPQHF. CDR3 nucleotides: TGTGCCAGCAGTTTGCGAGGGGGCGCGGGGCAGCCCCAGCATTTT.

This chain links TRBV5-1 with TRBJ2-7; D possibly corresponds to TRBD2 (5 bases). Trimming shortened V by 3 bases and J by 3 bases, and 10 bases separated the two germline ends. The CDR3 is made up of 13 amino acids. Germline V lookup: CDR1 SGHRS, CDR2 YFSETQ. Written as DNA, the CDR3 is TGCGCCAGCAGCTCGAGGACTGACTACGAGCAGTACTTC. Amino acids: CASSSRTDYEQYF.

CDR3 sequence reads: CASSLANENYGYTF. The CDR3 DNA reads TGTGCCAGCAGTTTAGCCAATGAGAACTATGGCTACACCTTC. The gene calls are TRBV28 and TRBJ1-2; D is ambiguous. This CDR3 has 14 residues. Looked up from germline, CDR1 is MDHEN and CDR2 is SYDVKM. The germline V and J ends were trimmed by 2 bases and 2 bases, with 9 bases remaining between them.

The chain couples TRBV7-2 to TRBJ2-2, with 10 bases identical to TRBD2. The CDR3 is made up of 19 amino acids. Germline V gives CDR1 SGHTA, CDR2 FQGNSA. V trimming: 1 base; J trimming: 5 bases; junction bases outside the gene matches: 13. CDR3 sequence (DNA): TGTGCCAGCAGCTTAGAGATTGGGCTAGCGGGAGCACGAACCGGGGAGCTGTTTTTT. Translating it yields CASSLEIGLAGARTGELFF.

The gene calls are TRBV28 and TRBJ2-1; 10 bases map to TRBD2. This CDR3 contains 18 residues. Germline-derived CDR1 and CDR2 are MDHEN and SYDVKM. V shed 4 bases and J 8 bases; nucleotides not matched to a gene: 17. This CDR3 is CASSSPAGGPEVRHEQFF. The CDR3 nucleotides read TGTGCCAGCAGTTCACCAGCGGGAGGGCCTGAGGTGAGGCATGAGCAGTTCTTC.

V gene TRBV6-1 combines with J gene TRBJ2-7, with 14 nucleotides matching TRBD2. The length of the CDR3 is 16 residues. Per germline, CDR1 MNHNS and CDR2 SASEGT. Germline trimming cut 1 base from V and 3 bases from J; bases unmatched to any gene: 2. The CDR3: CASSEGGTSGSYEQYF. The CDR3 DNA follows: TGTGCCAGCAGTGAAGGAGGGACTAGCGGGAGCTACGAGCAGTACTTC.

The chain combines TRBV2 with TRBJ2-1, with D possibly being TRBD2 (7 bases). Germline-derived CDR1 and CDR2 are SNHLY and FYNNEI. V lost 4 bases, J lost 5 bases, and 27 bases lay in between. The CDR3 is made up of 19 amino acids. The CDR3 DNA reads as TGTGCCAGCAGTGTCAGGGGTCCCACTAAAGGCGGGAGAAACAATGAGCAGTTCTTC. Protein product: CASSVRGPTKGGRNNEQFF. The whole variable domain, filled in from reference TRBV2 and TRBJ2-1, reads EPEVTQTPSHQVTQMGQEVILRCVPISNHLYFYWYRQILGQKVEFLVSFYNNEISEKSEIFDDQFSVERPDGSNFTLKIRSTKLEDSAMYFCASSVRGPTKGGRNNEQFFGPGTRLTVL.

This chain uses TRBV29-1 with TRBJ1-6; 11 positions match TRBD1. V was clipped by 8 bases and J by 10 bases; unmatched bases: 7. This CDR3 has 13 residues. Germline lookup yields CDR1 SQVTM and CDR2 ANQGSEA. CDR3 protein: CSFRDRGDSPLHF. The CDR3 DNA sequence: TGCAGCTTTCGGGACAGGGGGGACTCACCCCTCCACTTT.

The V and J genes are TRBV27 and TRBJ1-3; 7 positions match TRBD1. The ends lost 6 bases at V and 1 base at J; junction bases unmatched: 12. Per germline, CDR1 MNHEY and CDR2 SMNVEV (reference sequence). The CDR3 has 17 residues. CDR3 sequence (DNA): TGTGCCAGCAGACAAATCGGACAGGAAGCTTCTGGAAACACCATATATTTT. Translated, it gives CASRQIGQEASGNTIYF.

V and J are TRBV7-9 and TRBJ2-1; tentative D call: TRBD1 (6 bases). Trimming removed 5 bases at V and 0 bases at J, with 11 bases between. The CDR3 spans 15 residues. Germline values: CDR1 SEHNR, CDR2 FQNEAQ (reference sequence). This CDR3 reads CASSAGQSSYNEQFF. DNA for the CDR3: TGTGCCAGCAGCGCCGGACAGAGCTCCTACAATGAGCAGTTCTTC.

This clone was detected a few times. J is TRBJ2-1 and V is TRBV18; possibly TRBD2 for D (6 bases). Looked up from germline, CDR1 is KGHSH and CDR2 is LQKENI. The CDR3 is 14 residues long. Trimming left V 0 bases short and J 4 bases short, with 7 bases between. The CDR3 loop reads CASSPPGGYNEQFF. The CDR3 nucleotides are TGTGCCAGCTCACCACCGGGGGGATACAATGAGCAGTTCTTC. Complete variable domain (other parts from reference TRBV18 and TRBJ2-1): NAGVMQNPRHLVRRRGQEARLRCSPMKGHSHVYWYRQLPEEGLKFMVYLQKENIIDESGMPKERFSAEFPKEGPSILRIQQVVRGDSAAYFCASSPPGGYNEQFFGPGTRLTVL.

The V and J genes are TRBV6-4 and TRBJ2-1; tentative D call: TRBD2 (6 bases). This CDR3 spans 15 amino acids. V gave up 2 bases and J gave up 7 bases, with 15 bases separating them. In germline, CDR1 is MRHNA, CDR2 SNTAGT. Here the CDR3 DNA reads TGTGCCAGCAGTGACCGAAGCGGGTTGGGGAATGAGCAGTTCTTC. Residues: CASSDRSGLGNEQFF.

The gene calls are TRBV4-3 and TRBJ2-1, with TRBD2 matching over 7 bases. Germline lookup yields CDR1 LGHNA and CDR2 YSLEER. The CDR3 totals 16 residues. The trim removed 0 bases at V and 4 bases at J, leaving 6 bases unmatched. Written as DNA, the CDR3 is TGCGCCAGCAGCCAAGAGGTGTTAGCGGGTTACAATGAGCAGTTCTTC. Protein product: CASSQEVLAGYNEQFF.

J is TRBJ2-6 and V is TRBV19, with D uncertain. CDR1 LNHDA and CDR2 SQIVND come from the germline V gene (reference sequence). Trimming pared 5 bases from V and 0 bases from J, leaving 11 bases between. The CDR3 totals 16 residues. The CDR3 sequence: CASSVLPSSGANVLTF. DNA of the CDR3: TGTGCCAGTAGTGTACTCCCTAGCTCTGGGGCCAACGTCCTGACTTTC.

V and J are TRBV5-4 and TRBJ1-3; D remains ambiguous. The CDR3 consists of 14 residues. Per germline, CDR1 SGHNT and CDR2 YYREEE (reference sequence). The ends were cut back, 0 bases at V and 3 bases at J, with 7 bases in the middle. CDR3 sequence: CASSLDAVGNTIYF. CDR3 in DNA: TGTGCCAGCAGCTTGGACGCAGTTGGAAACACCATATATTTT.

This clone was counted only a few times. The chain recombines TRBV13 with TRBJ1-2, with TRBD1 matching 7 bases. The V gene's germline CDR1 is PRHDT and CDR2 FYEKMQ (reference sequence). This CDR3 is 14 amino acids long. With 5 bases clipped from V and 3 bases from J, the junction kept 6 bases outside the gene matches. DNA of the CDR3: TGTGCCAGCAGCCAACAGGGGTCTTACTATGGCTACACCTTC. Protein: CASSQQGSYYGYTF.

In nucleotides, the CDR3 is TGTGCTAGTGGTTTGGTGACTAGCGGGTTCTACAATGAGCAGTTCTTC. It encodes CASGLVTSGFYNEQFF. This rearrangement joins TRBV12-5 to TRBJ2-1; 10 nucleotides agree with TRBD2. V shed 0 bases and J 3 bases; nucleotides not matched to a gene: 2. CDR1 and CDR2 (germline): LGHNT, FRNRAP. This CDR3 region has 16 residues.